This paragraph reports one TCR beta chain. This sample stems from a study of early T cells in non-severe SARS-CoV-2 infection. TCRdb re-called the 5' RACE reads through MiXCR, storing one row per CDR3 protein. The repertoire holds approximately 120,000 distinct CDR3 sequences, with about 15% as singletons. The CDR3 totals 15 residues. The germline V and J ends were trimmed by 6 bases and 3 bases, with 17 bases remaining between them. From germline, CDR1 is LNHDA and CDR2 SQIVND (reference sequence). This TCR came from an adult who was a healthcare worker with PCR-confirmed SARS-CoV-2 infection or an uninfected control (not recorded which). J is TRBJ2-5 and V is TRBV19, with D possibly matching TRBD2 (6 bases). What was sequenced was whole blood. In nucleotides, the CDR3 is TGTGCCAGTAGCCCCGGGACTCTTATTAAAGAGACCCAGTACTTC. Translation: CASSPGTLIKETQYF.